The clone carrying this T cell receptor (beta chain) was seen at least ten times. Regions amplified from RNA transcripts were the TCR beta CDR3 regions. With the HTBI primer set, the TCR CDR3 went through a first round of RT-PCR. TCRdb called the multiplex PCR reads again in MiXCR, with one record for every CDR3 protein. The sample records about 560,000 distinct CDR3 sequences, 16% being singletons. The entry originates in a study of T cells in Graves' hyperthyroidism and ophthalmopathy. The germline gives CDR1 MDHEN, CDR2 SYDVKM. Trimming took 8 bases from V and 11 from J; bases not matched to a gene: 15. This CDR3 is 14 amino acids long.

The sequence was obtained from a woman under 30 with Graves' hyperthyroidism. V is TRBV28 and J is TRBJ2-4; 7 bases are a match to TRBD2. The sample was blood. The CDR3 reads CASAGLGLVVFQYF. The CDR3 nucleotides read TGTGCCAGCGCTGGGCTAGGACTAGTCGTTTTTCAGTACTTC.